These T cell receptor beta chains were read from a single sample in a study of OX40 agonist ivuxolimab in advanced cancers. Profiling relied on immunoSEQ multiplex PCR, and the TCRdb table lists in-frame clones only, not all of them. The sample has roughly 120,000 clones, about 90% seen once. Sequenced here: CD4+ or CD8+ T cells sorted from blood, sampled in a trial of the OX40 agonist ivuxolimab. The receptors derive from an adult with an advanced solid tumor such as melanoma, head and neck, liver or kidney cancer. The CDR3 runs from the conserved cysteine through the conserved F or W. Fields, in order: V gene, clone size, J gene, D gene, CDR3 protein, CDR3 DNA. D genes are given only for firm matches. Size values are once, few and many counts, or a class for expanded clones, and some rows have none.

V gene: TRBV5-1
clone size: -
J gene: TRBJ2-1
D gene: -
CDR3 protein: CASSLGGGGYNEQFF
CDR3 DNA: TGCGCCAGCAGCTTGGGGGGTGGCGGCTACAATGAGCAGTTCTTC

V gene: TRBV7-8
clone size: once
J gene: TRBJ1-4
D gene: -
CDR3 protein: CASSLQATLSNEKLFF
CDR3 DNA: TGTGCCAGCAGCTTACAGGCGACGCTGTCTAATGAAAAACTGTTTTTT

V gene: TRBV15
clone size: once
J gene: TRBJ1-2
D gene: -
CDR3 protein: CATSRVIGSTHYGYTF
CDR3 DNA: TGTGCCACCAGCAGAGTGATAGGATCGACCCACTATGGCTACACCTTC

V gene: TRBV5-1
clone size: -
J gene: TRBJ2-2
D gene: -
CDR3 protein: CASSLWGQANTGELFF
CDR3 DNA: TGCGCCAGCAGCTTGTGGGGACAAGCGAACACCGGGGAGCTGTTTTTT

V gene: TRBV11-2
clone size: -
J gene: TRBJ1-1
D gene: -
CDR3 protein: CASSLAGEAFF
CDR3 DNA: TGTGCCAGCAGCTTAGCAGGGGAAGCTTTCTTT

V gene: TRBV2
clone size: once
J gene: TRBJ2-5
D gene: -
CDR3 protein: CASSEALQGRTQYF
CDR3 DNA: TGTGCCAGCAGTGAAGCGCTCCAGGGAAGGACCCAGTACTTC

V gene: TRBV29-1
clone size: -
J gene: TRBJ2-7
D gene: TRBD1
CDR3 protein: CSVEDRTGGNTYEQYF
CDR3 DNA: TGCAGCGTTGAAGACCGGACAGGGGGCAACACCTACGAGCAGTACTTC

V gene: TRBV18
clone size: -
J gene: TRBJ1-1
D gene: TRBD1
CDR3 protein: CASSPDLDRAGGEAFF
CDR3 DNA: TGTGCCAGCTCACCCGACCTGGACAGGGCAGGGGGTGAAGCTTTCTTT

V gene: TRBV10-3
clone size: -
J gene: TRBJ2-7
D gene: TRBD1
CDR3 protein: CAISGQASYEQYF
CDR3 DNA: TGTGCCATCAGCGGACAGGCATCCTACGAGCAGTACTTC

V gene: TRBV10-3
clone size: -
J gene: TRBJ1-1
D gene: -
CDR3 protein: CAISERGIAGPEAFF
CDR3 DNA: TGTGCCATCAGTGAGAGGGGAATCGCGGGGCCTGAAGCTTTCTTT

V gene: TRBV9
clone size: -
J gene: TRBJ2-2
D gene: -
CDR3 protein: CASSPPPNTGELFF
CDR3 DNA: TGTGCCAGCAGCCCGCCCCCCAACACCGGGGAGCTGTTTTTT